A single sample is the source of the 22 T cell receptor beta chains below, sequenced in a study of T cell responses to AZD1222 COVID-19 vaccine. The repertoire was sequenced with immunoSEQ multiplex PCR; TCRdb's copy has only in-frame clones and lacks some. Here the sample spans about 120,000 clones, under 95% being singletons. The specimen was peripheral blood, collected on day 0 of AZD1222 vaccination. The origin of the receptors is an adult in good health.

Notes on this clone: One junction end disagrees with the germline gene, perhaps due to a read error. The rearrangement links TRBV3-1 (or the pseudogene TRBV3-2) to TRBJ2-1, with D perhaps matching TRBD2 (7 bases). The CDR3 contains 13 residues. The V gene's germline CDR1 is LGHDT and CDR2 YNNKEL (reference sequence). CDR3 sequence: CASSQGEGGNRLF. The CDR3 DNA reads as TGTGCCAGCAGCCAAGGGGAGGGGGGGAATCGACTCTTC.

The gene calls are TRBV28 and TRBJ2-3, with 9 bases that match TRBD1. After removal of 6 bases from V and 7 bases from J, the junction contained 11 bases not matched to a gene. In germline, CDR1 is MDHEN, CDR2 SYDVKM. The CDR3 has 15 amino acids. Here the CDR3 DNA reads TGTGCCAGCAGCCCGACCGGGACAGGGTCGAATACGCAGTATTTT. As protein: CASSPTGTGSNTQYF.

J is TRBJ1-2 and V is TRBV6-5, with D maybe TRBD1 (6 bases). Germline V CDR1 and CDR2: MNHEY, SVGAGI. The germline V and J ends were trimmed by 5 bases and 2 bases, with 15 bases remaining between them. CDR3 size: 15 residues. This chain's CDR3 is CASSPTRGLNYGYTF. CDR3 bases: TGTGCCAGCAGTCCCACCAGGGGCCTCAACTATGGCTACACCTTC.

The CDR3 sequence is CASSLKFLGVFTEAFF. Written as DNA, the CDR3 is TGTGCCAGCAGTTTGAAGTTCCTCGGGGTATTCACTGAAGCTTTCTTT. The chain employs TRBV6-5 and TRBJ1-1, with unresolved D. The CDR3 extends over 16 amino acids. Germline CDR1 is MNHEY and CDR2 is SVGAGI. V was trimmed by 4 bases and J by 4 bases, leaving 19 bases between them.

J is TRBJ2-2 and V is TRBV7-9, with D perhaps TRBD2 (5 bases). V was shortened by 5 bases and J by 6 bases, with 16 bases between the two germline ends. Germline V gene sequence: CDR1 SEHNR, CDR2 FQNEAQ (reference sequence). The CDR3 extends over 15 amino acids. CDR3 in DNA: TGTGCCAGCAGCGTCGCCTCGGGGATGGCCGGGGAGCTGTTTTTT. This codes for CASSVASGMAGELFF.

The table lists this clone with a count of one. CDR3: CASSEENRLEAFF. CDR3 sequence (DNA): TGTGCCAGCAGTGAAGAGAACAGGCTTGAAGCTTTCTTT. V usage is TRBV6-1 and J usage is TRBJ1-1; the D gene is possibly TRBD1 (5 bases). Germline V gene lookup returns CDR1 MNHNS and CDR2 SASEGT. The CDR3 covers 13 residues. Trimming stripped 1 base from V and 7 bases from J, with 10 bases between.

The V call is TRBV2, the J call TRBJ1-2, with a weak D call TRBD1 (5 bases). CDR1 is SNHLY and CDR2 is FYNNEI in the germline V gene. The CDR3 loop spans 11 amino acids. V lost 10 bases, J lost 5 bases, and 11 bases lay in between. As DNA, the CDR3 is TGTGCCAACTCGGACAATTATGGCTACACCTTC. It yields the protein CANSDNYGYTF.

The chain carries TRBV7-9 and TRBJ1-2, with a weak D call TRBD1 (6 bases). V shed 3 bases and J shed 2 bases, with 13 bases lying between them. The CDR3 extends over 15 amino acids. CDR1 and CDR2 from the germline V gene are SEHNR and FQNEAQ (reference sequence). The DNA of the CDR3 is TGTGCCAGCAGCTTCGATTTGGACAGAAACTATGGCTACACCTTC. It translates to CASSFDLDRNYGYTF.

V and J are TRBV30 and TRBJ2-2; no reliable D call. The CDR3 spans 16 residues. The ends were cut back, 0 bases at V and 5 bases at J, with 16 bases in the middle. Germline V gene lookup returns CDR1 GTSNPN and CDR2 SVGIG (reference sequence). The CDR3 loop is CAWSVNLGVSTGELFF. DNA of the CDR3: TGTGCCTGGAGTGTAAATTTGGGCGTCTCTACCGGGGAGCTGTTTTTT.

The V and J genes are TRBV4-1 and TRBJ1-5, with 9 bases matching TRBD1. The CDR3 sequence is 18 residues long. Germline lookup yields CDR1 MGHRA and CDR2 YSYEKL. Trimming at V came to 4 bases and at J to 2 bases, leaving 12 bases not matched to a gene. CDR3 loop: CASSLEVYGTGRNQPQHF. In DNA, the CDR3 is TGCGCCAGCAGCCTGGAAGTTTACGGGACAGGGCGCAATCAGCCCCAGCATTTT.

This chain links TRBV4-2 with TRBJ2-1, with TRBD2 identical over 13 bases. The V segment lost 1 base and the J segment 9 bases; nucleotides outside the gene matches: 3. The CDR3 sequence is 15 residues long. Looked up from germline, CDR1 is LGHNA and CDR2 is YNFKEQ. The CDR3: CASSQAGTSGAEQFF. In DNA, the CDR3 is TGTGCCAGCAGCCAAGCGGGGACTAGCGGGGCTGAGCAGTTCTTC.

CDR3 sequence reads: CASSGDSTLNTEAFF. In DNA, the CDR3 is TGTGCCAGCAGTGGGGACAGCACCCTGAACACTGAAGCTTTCTTT. The chain employs TRBV28 and TRBJ1-1; the match to TRBD1 covers 7 bases. The CDR3 runs 15 residues. Unmatched junction bases numbered 6, after V lost 5 bases and J lost 0 bases. Germline V lookup: CDR1 MDHEN, CDR2 SYDVKM.

This clone turned up a few times. This chain uses TRBV5-1 with TRBJ2-7; D unresolved. This CDR3 contains 13 residues. The ends were cut back, 2 bases at V and 0 bases at J, with 6 bases in the middle. Per the germline V gene, CDR1 is SGHRS and CDR2 is YFSETQ. The CDR3 is CASSLSSSYEQYF. DNA for the CDR3: TGCGCCAGCAGCTTATCTAGCTCCTACGAGCAGTACTTC.

This clone was detected once. Other DNA variants within this sample encode the same CDR3. This chain uses TRBV5-1 with TRBJ1-2; D gene uncertain. The CDR3 is 13 residues long. V was clipped by 2 bases and J by 4 bases, with 9 bases between them. The germline V gene has CDR1 SGHRS and CDR2 YFSETQ. The CDR3 DNA reads as TGCGCCAGCAGCTTAGAGGGCAGCTATGGCTACACCTTC. Encoded protein: CASSLEGSYGYTF.

This chain uses TRBV7-2 with TRBJ1-6; tentative D call: TRBD1 (6 bases). Germline-derived CDR1 and CDR2 are SGHTA and FQGNSA. The CDR3 is made up of 16 amino acids. V was cut by 5 bases and J by 3 bases, with 14 bases left in between. The DNA for the CDR3 is TGTGCCAGCAGCCCCGAGGACAGCTACTATAATTCACCCCTCCACTTT. Amino acid sequence: CASSPEDSYYNSPLHF.

This clone was found once. This chain connects TRBV11-2 to TRBJ1-1; 8 positions match TRBD1. V shed 8 bases and J 4 bases; nucleotides not matched to a gene: 9. CDR3 length equals 14 residues. Germline V gene lookup returns CDR1 SGHAT and CDR2 FQNNGV. CDR3 amino acids: CASETGDRSTEAFF. For the CDR3, the DNA is TGTGCCAGCGAGACAGGGGATCGGAGCACTGAAGCTTTCTTT.

CDR3 bases: TGTGCCAGCAGCCGAACTTCCTACGAGCAGTACTTC. It encodes CASSRTSYEQYF. The chain employs TRBV28 and TRBJ2-7, with D uncertain. CDR3 length: 12 residues. The V end was cut by 6 bases, the J end by 1 base, with 7 bases between. CDR1 is MDHEN and CDR2 is SYDVKM in the germline V gene.

The V gene is TRBV3-1 (or the pseudogene TRBV3-2), the J gene TRBJ2-7, with D unresolved. Germline V gene lookup returns CDR1 LGHDT and CDR2 YNNKEL (reference sequence). The V end was cut by 1 base, the J end by 6 bases, with 19 bases between. The CDR3 is 16 amino acids. The CDR3 here is CASSQGSWRSASEQYF. The CDR3 nucleotides are TGTGCCAGCAGCCAAGGTTCATGGAGATCCGCCAGCGAGCAGTACTTC.

The CDR3: CASSQRTGRYNQPQHF. In DNA form, the CDR3 reads TGCGCCAGCAGTCAGAGGACAGGGCGTTACAATCAGCCCCAGCATTTT. This chain joins TRBV23-1 and TRBJ1-5, with TRBD1 matching 8 bases. TRBV23-1 is classed as an ORF, of uncertain function. After removal of 3 bases from V and 3 bases from J, the junction contained 7 bases not matched to a gene. CDR3 length: 16 residues.

The chain employs TRBV9 and TRBJ2-1; no definite D call. Per the germline V gene, CDR1 is SGDLS and CDR2 is YYNGEE. V was cut by 0 bases and J by 0 bases, with 7 bases left in between. This CDR3 is built from 15 residues. This chain's CDR3 is CASSVGASSYNEQFF. The CDR3 DNA is TGTGCCAGCAGCGTAGGGGCTAGCTCCTACAATGAGCAGTTCTTC.

About this clone: The sample has other DNA sequences that encode this CDR3 too. The chain employs TRBV6-5 and TRBJ2-7; D may be TRBD1 (6 bases). The germline gives CDR1 MNHEY, CDR2 SVGAGI. The CDR3 has 14 residues. Deletions cut 6 bases from V and 1 base from J, with 13 bases between. The CDR3 loop reads CASRGRTASYEQYF. CDR3 coding DNA: TGTGCCAGCAGGGGACGGACAGCTTCCTACGAGCAGTACTTC.

In DNA, the CDR3 is TGTGCCAGCAGCGGACTAGCATGGACAAATGAGCAGTTCTTC. Its protein product is CASSGLAWTNEQFF. V and J are TRBV7-2 and TRBJ2-1, with 8 bases lining up with TRBD2. The CDR3 is made up of 14 amino acids. Germline-derived CDR1 and CDR2 are SGHTA and FQGNSA. V was pared by 5 bases and J by 7 bases, with 7 bases of the junction left unmatched.